This T cell receptor (beta chain) was profiled in a study of blood T cell repertoires in COVID-19. Looking at the study overall: The United States, Italy and Spain provided the acute and convalescent COVID-19 samples.

Sequenced by immunoSEQ multiplex PCR; TCRdb stores in-frame clones only, minus some. The top ten hold 10% of the sample, which has 390,000 or so clones, roughly 89% seen once. Recruitment covered roughly 24 US areas and drew participants whose ages spanned roughly 18 to 100 years. Participant-reported clinical history was the basis for cohort assignment. The sequence was collected from a woman in her fifties or sixties who had recovered from COVID-19. Sequenced material: PBMCs or T cells enriched from blood (not recorded which).

The CDR3 coding sequence is TGTGCCACCCTCAGGAACACCGGGGAGCTGTTTTTT. This codes for CATLRNTGELFF. This sequence joins TRBV15 and TRBJ2-2; D is ambiguous. V gave up 8 bases and J gave up 1 base, with 5 bases separating them. The CDR3 spans 12 residues. Germline V gene lookup returns CDR1 LNHNV and CDR2 YYDKDF (reference sequence).